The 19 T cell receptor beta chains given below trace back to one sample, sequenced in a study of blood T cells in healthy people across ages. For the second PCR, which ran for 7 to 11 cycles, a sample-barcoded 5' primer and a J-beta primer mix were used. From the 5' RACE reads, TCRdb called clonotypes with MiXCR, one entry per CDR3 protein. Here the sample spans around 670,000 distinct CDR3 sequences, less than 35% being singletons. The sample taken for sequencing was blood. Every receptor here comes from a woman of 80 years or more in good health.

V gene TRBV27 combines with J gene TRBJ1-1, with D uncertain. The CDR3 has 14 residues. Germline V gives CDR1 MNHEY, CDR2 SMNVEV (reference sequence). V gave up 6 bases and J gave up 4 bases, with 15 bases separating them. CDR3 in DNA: TGTGCCAGCAGACTTAGAGGTGAGCGCACTGAAGCTTTCTTT. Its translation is CASRLRGERTEAFF.

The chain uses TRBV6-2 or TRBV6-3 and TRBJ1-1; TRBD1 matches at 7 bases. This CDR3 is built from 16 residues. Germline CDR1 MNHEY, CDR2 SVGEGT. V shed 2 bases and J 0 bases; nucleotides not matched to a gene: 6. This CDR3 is CASSYRGGQLNTEAFF. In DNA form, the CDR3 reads TGTGCCAGCAGTTACCGGGGGGGACAGTTGAACACTGAAGCTTTCTTT.

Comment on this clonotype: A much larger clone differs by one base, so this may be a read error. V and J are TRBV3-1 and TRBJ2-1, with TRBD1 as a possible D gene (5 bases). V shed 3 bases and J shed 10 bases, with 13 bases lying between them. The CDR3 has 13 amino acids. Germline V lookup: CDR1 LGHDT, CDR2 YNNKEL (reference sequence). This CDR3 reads CASSHRDHDEQFF. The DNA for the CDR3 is TGTGCCAGCAGCCACAGGGATCACGACGAGCAGTTCTTC.

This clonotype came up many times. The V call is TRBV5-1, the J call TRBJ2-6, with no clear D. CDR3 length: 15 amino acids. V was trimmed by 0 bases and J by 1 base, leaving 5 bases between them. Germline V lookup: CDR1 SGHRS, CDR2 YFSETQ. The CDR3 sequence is CASSLAPSGANVLTF. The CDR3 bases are TGCGCCAGCAGCTTGGCGCCTTCTGGGGCCAACGTCCTGACTTTC.

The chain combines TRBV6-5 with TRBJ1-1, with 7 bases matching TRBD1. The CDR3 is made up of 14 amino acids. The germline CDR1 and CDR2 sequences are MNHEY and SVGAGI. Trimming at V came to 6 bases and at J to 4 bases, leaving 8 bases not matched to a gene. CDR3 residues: CASRHPSGGTEAFF. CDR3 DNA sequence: TGTGCCAGCAGGCACCCCTCAGGGGGCACTGAAGCTTTCTTT.

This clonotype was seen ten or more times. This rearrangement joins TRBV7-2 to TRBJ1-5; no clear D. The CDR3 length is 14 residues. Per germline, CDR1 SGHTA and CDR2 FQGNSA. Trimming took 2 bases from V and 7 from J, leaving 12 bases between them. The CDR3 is CASSLRQSRQPQHF. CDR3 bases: TGTGCCAGCAGCTTACGGCAGTCCAGACAGCCCCAGCATTTT. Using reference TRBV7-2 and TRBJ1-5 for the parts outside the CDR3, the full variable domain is GAGVSQSPSNKVTEKGKDVELRCDPISGHTALYWYRQSLGQGLEFLIYFQGNSAPDKSGLPSDRFSAERTGGSVSTLTIQRTQQEDSAVYLCASSLRQSRQPQHFGDGTRLSIL.

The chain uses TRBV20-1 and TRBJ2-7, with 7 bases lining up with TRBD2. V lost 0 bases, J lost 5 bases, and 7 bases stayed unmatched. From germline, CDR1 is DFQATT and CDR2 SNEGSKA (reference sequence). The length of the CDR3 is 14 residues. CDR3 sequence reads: CSARDIGGSNEQYF. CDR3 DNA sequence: TGCAGTGCTAGAGATATCGGGGGGTCTAACGAGCAGTACTTC.

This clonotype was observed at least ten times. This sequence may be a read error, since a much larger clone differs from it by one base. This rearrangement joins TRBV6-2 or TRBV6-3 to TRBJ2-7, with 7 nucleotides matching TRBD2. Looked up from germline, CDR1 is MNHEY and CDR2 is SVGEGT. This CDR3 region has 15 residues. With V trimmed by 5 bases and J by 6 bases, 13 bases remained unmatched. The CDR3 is CASSAWDSPGGEQYF. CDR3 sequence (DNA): TGTGCCAGCAGTGCCTGGGACTCTCCGGGGGGCGAGCAGTACTTC.

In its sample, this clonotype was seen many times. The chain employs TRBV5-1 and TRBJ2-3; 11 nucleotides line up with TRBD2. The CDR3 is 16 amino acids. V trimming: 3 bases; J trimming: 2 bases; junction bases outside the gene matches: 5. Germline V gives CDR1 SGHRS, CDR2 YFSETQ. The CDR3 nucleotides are TGCGCCAGCAGCTGGGGACTAGCGGTGAACACAGATACGCAGTATTTT. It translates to CASSWGLAVNTDTQYF.

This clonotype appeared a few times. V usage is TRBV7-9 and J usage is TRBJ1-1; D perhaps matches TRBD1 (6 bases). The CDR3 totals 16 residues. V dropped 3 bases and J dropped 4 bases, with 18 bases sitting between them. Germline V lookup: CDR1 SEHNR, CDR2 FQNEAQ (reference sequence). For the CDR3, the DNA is TGTGCCAGCAGCTTGGGCCCAGGGGAAGGAGGCACTGAAGCTTTCTTT. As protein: CASSLGPGEGGTEAFF. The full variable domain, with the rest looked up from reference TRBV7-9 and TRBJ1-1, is DTGVSQNPRHKITKRGQNVTFRCDPISEHNRLYWYRQTLGQGPEFLTYFQNEAQLEKSRLLSDRFSAERPKGSFSTLEIQRTEQGDSAMYLCASSLGPGEGGTEAFFGQGTRLTVV.

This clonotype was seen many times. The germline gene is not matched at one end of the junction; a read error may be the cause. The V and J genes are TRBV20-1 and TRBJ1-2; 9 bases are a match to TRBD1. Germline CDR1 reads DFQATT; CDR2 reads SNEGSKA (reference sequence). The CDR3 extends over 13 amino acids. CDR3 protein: CSPRTGASYGYTF. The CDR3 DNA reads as TGCAGTCCTAGGACAGGGGCTAGCTATGGCTACACCTTC.

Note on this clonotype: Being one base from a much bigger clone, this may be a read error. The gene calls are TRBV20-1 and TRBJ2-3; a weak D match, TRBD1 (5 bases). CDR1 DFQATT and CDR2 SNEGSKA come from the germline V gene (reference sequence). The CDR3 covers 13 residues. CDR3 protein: CGSSFQGSDTQYF. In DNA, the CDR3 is TGCGGTTCTAGTTTCCAGGGATCAGATACGCAGTATTTT.

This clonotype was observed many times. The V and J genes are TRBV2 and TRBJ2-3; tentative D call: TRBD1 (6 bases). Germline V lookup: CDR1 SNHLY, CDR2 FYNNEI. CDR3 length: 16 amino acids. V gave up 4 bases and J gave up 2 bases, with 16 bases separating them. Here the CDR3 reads CASSGTVSLHTDTQYF. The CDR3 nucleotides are TGTGCCAGCAGTGGGACAGTCTCTCTCCACACAGATACGCAGTATTTT.

CDR3 DNA sequence: TGTGCCAGCAGATATGGACAGGGTCCCGACAATGAGCAGTACTTC. Translated, it gives CASRYGQGPDNEQYF. The chain is built from TRBV12-3 or TRBV12-4 and TRBJ2-1; 8 bases match TRBD1. The J call could be wrong; TRBJ2-7 is a better fit for the DNA end. This CDR3 is built from 15 residues.

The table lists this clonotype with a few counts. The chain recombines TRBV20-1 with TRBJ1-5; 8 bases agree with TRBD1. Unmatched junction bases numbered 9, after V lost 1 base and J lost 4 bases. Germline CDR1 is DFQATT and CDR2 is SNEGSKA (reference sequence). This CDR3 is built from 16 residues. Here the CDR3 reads CSARAPGDRGNQPQHF. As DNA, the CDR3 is TGCAGTGCTAGAGCCCCAGGAGACAGGGGAAATCAGCCCCAGCATTTT.

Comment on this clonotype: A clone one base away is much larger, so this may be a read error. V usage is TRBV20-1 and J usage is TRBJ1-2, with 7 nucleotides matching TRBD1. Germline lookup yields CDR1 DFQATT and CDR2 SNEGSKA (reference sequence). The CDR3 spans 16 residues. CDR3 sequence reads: CSARATGLGPNYGCTF. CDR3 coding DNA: TGCAGTGCTAGAGCGACAGGGTTAGGGCCTAACTATGGCTGCACCTTC.

CDR3 nucleotide sequence: TGTGCCAGCAGCTTAGCAAAGGGGGAAGCTTTCTTT. Translated, it gives CASSLAKGEAFF. The chain carries TRBV7-6 and TRBJ1-1, with D perhaps TRBD1 (5 bases). Trimming left V 0 bases short and J 8 bases short, with 7 bases between. The germline gives CDR1 SGHVS, CDR2 FNYEAQ. This CDR3 spans 12 amino acids.

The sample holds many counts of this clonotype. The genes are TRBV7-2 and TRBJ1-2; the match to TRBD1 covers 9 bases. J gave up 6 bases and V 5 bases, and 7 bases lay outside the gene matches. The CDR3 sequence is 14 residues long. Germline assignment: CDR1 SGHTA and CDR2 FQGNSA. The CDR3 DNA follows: TGTGCCAGCAGCCAGACGCGGACAGGGGATGGCTACACCTTC. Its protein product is CASSQTRTGDGYTF. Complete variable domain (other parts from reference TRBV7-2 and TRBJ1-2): GAGVSQSPSNKVTEKGKDVELRCDPISGHTALYWYRQSLGQGLEFLIYFQGNSAPDKSGLPSDRFSAERTGGSVSTLTIQRTQQEDSAVYLCASSQTRTGDGYTFGSGTRLTVV.

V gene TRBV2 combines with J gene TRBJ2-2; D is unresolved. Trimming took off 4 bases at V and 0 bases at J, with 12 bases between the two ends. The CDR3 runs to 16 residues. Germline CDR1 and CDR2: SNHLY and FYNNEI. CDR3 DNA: TGTGCCAGCAGTGTCGGACGGCCGACGAACACCGGGGAGCTGTTTTTT. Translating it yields CASSVGRPTNTGELFF. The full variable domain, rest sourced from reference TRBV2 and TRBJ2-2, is EPEVTQTPSHQVTQMGQEVILRCVPISNHLYFYWYRQILGQKVEFLVSFYNNEISEKSEIFDDQFSVERPDGSNFTLKIRSTKLEDSAMYFCASSVGRPTNTGELFFGEGSRLTVL.